A selection of T cell receptor beta chains follows, all from one sample in a study of T-cell memory formation after mild COVID-19. In TCRdb, the 5' RACE reads were re-called with MiXCR into one record per CDR3 protein. The sample records some 48,000 distinct CDR3 sequences, roughly a quarter being singletons. The sequencing sample was made of PBMCs or a T cell subset sorted from them (not recorded which). The receptors here all came from a man younger than 35 who had mild COVID-19 (a few samples of this study predate the infection). Cell type and time point are not known. Each CDR3 is given with its conserved first and last residue. D genes are given only for firm matches. Clone size is given for some rows only: seen once, a few or many times, or a class if the clone is expanded.

.	TRBJ2-3	TRBV4-1	TRBD1	TGCGCCAGCAGCCAAATTTCAGGGGGCAGGGTATTTGATACGCAGTATTTT	CASSQISGGRVFDTQYF
.	TRBJ2-5	TRBV5-1	.	TGCGCCAGCAGTTCCGGACAGAAGCCGACCCAGTACTTC	CASSSGQKPTQYF
.	TRBJ1-1	TRBV28	.	TGTGCCAGCAGTCCCGCCTCGAGGTCGAACATGAACACTGAAGCTTTCTTT	CASSPASRSNMNTEAFF
.	TRBJ2-5	TRBV12-3/TRBV12-4	.	TGTGCCAGCAGTACACCGGTCGGGATCGTAGGGACCCAGTACTTC	CASSTPVGIVGTQYF
.	TRBJ2-3	TRBV24-1	.	TGTGCCACCAGTGATACCTGGGGGGAAGTGGGAGATACGCAGTATTTT	CATSDTWGEVGDTQYF
many	TRBJ2-7	TRBV7-9	.	TGTGCCAGCAGCTTAGAGGTTGGGGGAACCTACGAGCAGTACTTC	CASSLEVGGTYEQYF
few	TRBJ2-6	TRBV29-1	.	TGCAGCGTTATAGACTCTGGGGCCAACGTCCTGACTTTC	CSVIDSGANVLTF
few	TRBJ2-1	TRBV23-1	.	TGCGCCAGCAGTCATGGTCCTCCGGAAAGGAATGAGCAGTTCTTC	CASSHGPPERNEQFF
.	TRBJ2-3	TRBV7-3	.	TGTGCCAGCAGCCGGCAGGGGAGGATGGCAGATACGCAGTATTTT	CASSRQGRMADTQYF
.	TRBJ1-1	TRBV12-3/TRBV12-4	TRBD1	TGTGCCAGCAGTTTCGGACAGGAGGCTTTCTTT	CASSFGQEAFF
.	TRBJ1-1	TRBV5-1	TRBD1	TGCGCCAGCAGCACGGGACAGGGGGGAGGGGTAACTGAAGCTTTCTTT	CASSTGQGGGVTEAFF
.	TRBJ2-7	TRBV2	.	TGTGCCAGCTGGGAACTGGGACAAATCTACGAGCAGTACTTC	CASWELGQIYEQYF
few	TRBJ2-3	TRBV6-5	.	TGTGCCAGCAGTTACACGCGAGATACGCAGTATTTT	CASSYTRDTQYF
few	TRBJ1-1	TRBV20-1	TRBD1	TGCAGTGCGAGCCGGGACAGGGATGAAGCTTTCTTT	CSASRDRDEAFF
few	TRBJ2-1	TRBV4-3	TRBD2	TGCGCCAGCAGCCAAGACGGGGGGAAGGACAATGAGCAGTTCTTC	CASSQDGGKDNEQFF
.	TRBJ2-5	TRBV20-1	.	TGCAGTGCTAGATCGGAGTGGCAAGAGACCCAGTACTTC	CSARSEWQETQYF
few	TRBJ2-5	TRBV12-3/TRBV12-4	.	TGTGCCAGCAGTTTCGGGTCTGGCCCCCAAGAGACCCAGTACTTC	CASSFGSGPQETQYF
few	TRBJ2-2	TRBV7-9	TRBD1	TGTGCCAGCAGACCACCAACAGGGGCGAACACCGGGGAGCTGTTTTTT	CASRPPTGANTGELFF
few	TRBJ1-5	TRBV6-2/TRBV6-3	.	TGTGCCAGCAGCCCTCGAGAGTATCAGCCCCAGCATTTT	CASSPREYQPQHF
.	TRBJ2-5	TRBV7-9	.	TGTGCCAGCAGCCATGCAGGGGCCCCCCAAGAGACCCAGTACTTC	CASSHAGAPQETQYF
.	TRBJ2-7	TRBV15	.	TGTGCCACCAGCAGACGGAGTATAGTCTCCGAGCAGTACTTC	CATSRRSIVSEQYF
.	TRBJ1-5	TRBV12-3/TRBV12-4	.	TGTGCCAGCAGTTTTTGGGGAGTGAATCAGCCCCAGCATTTT	CASSFWGVNQPQHF
.	TRBJ1-6	TRBV12-3/TRBV12-4	TRBD1	TGTGCCAGCAGTTTTGACAGGGTCAGGAATTCACCCCTCCACTTT	CASSFDRVRNSPLHF
.	TRBJ2-7	TRBV7-6	.	TGTGCCAGCAGCCCCGCCTCAGGCTACGAGCAGTACTTC	CASSPASGYEQYF
few	TRBJ2-5	TRBV7-2	TRBD2	TGTGCCAGCAGCACCAGGGACTACCGGAGGGAGACCCAGTACTTC	CASSTRDYRRETQYF
few	TRBJ2-2	TRBV5-1	.	TGCGCCAGTATGACCGGGACAAAGACCGGGGAGCTGTTTTTT	CASMTGTKTGELFF
many	TRBJ2-3	TRBV12-3/TRBV12-4	TRBD2	TGTGCCAGCAGTCCCCCCGGGACTAGAATTAGCACAGATACGCAGTATTTT	CASSPPGTRISTDTQYF
.	TRBJ2-1	TRBV19	.	TGTGCCAGTAGTATTACTTCTGGGGGTAACAATGAGCAGTTCTTC	CASSITSGGNNEQFF
few	TRBJ2-2	TRBV7-9	.	TGTGGCCACAGCCCGCGGGGTACGGGACTGAACACCGGGGAGCTGTTTTTT	CGHSPRGTGLNTGELFF
many	TRBJ2-6	TRBV4-2	.	TGTGCCAGCAGCCAAGATACCGGCTCTGGGGCCAACGTCCTGACTTTC	CASSQDTGSGANVLTF
.	TRBJ2-7	TRBV20-1	.	TGCAGTGCTAGAACTACGGCGGCCAGGTACAAGCAGTACTTC	CSARTTAARYKQYF
.	TRBJ1-1	TRBV7-2	.	TGTGCCAGCCAGGGAGGAGGGAACACTGAAGCTTTCTTT	CASQGGGNTEAFF
few	TRBJ2-7	TRBV10-2	TRBD2	TGCGCCAGCGGGAGGGGAGCCTACGAGCAGTACTTC	CASGRGAYEQYF
few	TRBJ2-5	TRBV6-6	TRBD1	TGTGCCAGACGACAGGGAGAGACCCAGTACTTC	CARRQGETQYF
many	TRBJ2-7	TRBV7-2	.	TGTGCCAGCAGCCGGCCGGGACTTGGCTCCTACGAGCAGTACTTC	CASSRPGLGSYEQYF
few	TRBJ1-5	TRBV11-2	.	TGTGCCAGCAGCCTGGCCGCCGGTGGACAGCCCCAGCATTTT	CASSLAAGGQPQHF
.	TRBJ2-7	TRBV7-9	.	TGTGCCAGCAGCTTAGGTTCGTCCGAGCAGTACTTC	CASSLGSSEQYF
few	TRBJ2-4	TRBV7-2	TRBD1	TGTGCCAGCAGCCGGGACAGGGGTTGGGACATTCAGTACTTC	CASSRDRGWDIQYF
few	TRBJ2-2	TRBV5-1	TRBD1	TGCGCCAGCAGCTGGACAGGTTACACCGGGGAGCTGTTTTTT	CASSWTGYTGELFF
many	TRBJ2-7	TRBV9	.	TGTGCCAGCAGCGGCGGGACAGAGTCCTACGAGCAGTACTTC	CASSGGTESYEQYF
few	TRBJ2-5	TRBV9	TRBD2	TGTGCCAGCAGCGTAGCAGCGGGGGACCAAGAGACCCAGTACTTC	CASSVAAGDQETQYF
.	TRBJ2-1	TRBV20-1	.	TGCAGTGCTAGGCCCCTCCTCAACAACGTCAATGAGCAGTTCTTC	CSARPLLNNVNEQFF
.	TRBJ1-1	TRBV24-1	.	TGTGCCACCAGTGCCCAAACAGGTGAAGCTTTCTTT	CATSAQTGEAFF
few	TRBJ2-1	TRBV25-1	TRBD2	TGTGCCAGCAGTCGGGGGGAGGGGAATGAGCAGTTCTTC	CASSRGEGNEQFF
.	TRBJ1-1	TRBV18	.	TGTGCCAGCTCACCGGTTGGCCTTGGGGATGAAGCTTTCTTT	CASSPVGLGDEAFF
few	TRBJ2-1	TRBV9	TRBD2	TGTGCCAGCAGCCCAGGCGCGGGGGGCCAATACAATGAGCAGTTCTTC	CASSPGAGGQYNEQFF
.	TRBJ2-7	TRBV11-2	TRBD1	TGTGCCAGCAGCCCCCCACAGGGGGCGATTATCCGCGAGCAGTACTTC	CASSPPQGAIIREQYF
.	TRBJ1-6	TRBV20-1	.	TGCAGTGCCCCATATCCAGGGGTCTCCTATAATTCACCCCTCCACTTT	CSAPYPGVSYNSPLHF
.	TRBJ1-1	TRBV20-1	.	TGCAGTGCTTTCCCGGGGCGGTCGAACACTGAAGCTTTCTTT	CSAFPGRSNTEAFF
few	TRBJ2-1	TRBV6-5	.	TGTGCCAGCAGTTTGGTGGGCAATGAGCAGTTCTTC	CASSLVGNEQFF
.	TRBJ2-3	TRBV6-5	TRBD2	TGTGCCAGCAGTTCCGACCAGGGACTAGCCGCGATAGATACGCAGTATTTT	CASSSDQGLAAIDTQYF
.	TRBJ1-5	TRBV5-5	.	TGTGCCAGCAGCGGGAACAATCAGCCCCAGCATTTT	CASSGNNQPQHF
.	TRBJ1-1	TRBV4-1	.	TGCGCCAGCAGACACACTCCGGGACACGTGAACACTGAAGCTTTCTTT	CASRHTPGHVNTEAFF
few	TRBJ1-2	TRBV7-9	TRBD1	TGTGCCAGCAGCCGTGCAGGGGGCGATGGCTACACCTTC	CASSRAGGDGYTF